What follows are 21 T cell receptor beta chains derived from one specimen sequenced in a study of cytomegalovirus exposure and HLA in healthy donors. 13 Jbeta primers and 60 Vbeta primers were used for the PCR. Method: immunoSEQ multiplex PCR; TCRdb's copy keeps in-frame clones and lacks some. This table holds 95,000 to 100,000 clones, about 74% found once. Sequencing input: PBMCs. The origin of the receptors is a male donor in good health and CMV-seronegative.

CDR3 sequence: CASSLGPGDYGYTF. CDR3 coding DNA: TGTGCCAGCAGCTTGGGGCCAGGGGACTATGGCTACACCTTC. J is TRBJ1-2 and V is TRBV5-8; D may be TRBD1 (6 bases). CDR1 is SGHTS and CDR2 is YDEGEE in the germline V gene. With 0 bases removed from V and 3 bases from J, the gap between germline ends came to 9 bases. The CDR3 extends over 14 amino acids. The full variable domain, rest sourced from reference TRBV5-8 and TRBJ1-2, is EAGVTQSPTHLIKTRGQQATLRCSPISGHTSVYWYQQALGLGLQFLLWYDEGEERNRGNFPPRFSGRQFPNYSSELNVNALELEDSALYLCASSLGPGDYGYTFGSGTRLTVV.

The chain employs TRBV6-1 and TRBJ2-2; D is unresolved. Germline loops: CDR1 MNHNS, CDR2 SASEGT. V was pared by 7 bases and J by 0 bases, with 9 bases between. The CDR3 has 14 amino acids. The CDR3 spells CASKETANTGELFF. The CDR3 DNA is TGTGCCAGCAAAGAAACGGCGAACACCGGGGAGCTGTTTTTT.

In DNA, the CDR3 is TGTGCCAGCAGCCTCGACAGGGTAAACACTGAAGCTTTCTTT. Amino acid sequence: CASSLDRVNTEAFF. The chain employs TRBV6-6 and TRBJ1-1; 7 positions agree with TRBD1. Per the germline V gene, CDR1 is MNHNY and CDR2 is SVGAGI (reference sequence). V was pared by 6 bases and J by 2 bases, with 6 bases of the junction left unmatched. This CDR3 has 14 residues.

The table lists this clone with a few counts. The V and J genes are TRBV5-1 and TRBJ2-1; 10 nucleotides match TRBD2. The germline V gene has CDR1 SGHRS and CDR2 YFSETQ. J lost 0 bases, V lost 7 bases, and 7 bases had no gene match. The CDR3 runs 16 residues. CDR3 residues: CASQRASGSSYNEQFF. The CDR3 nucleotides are TGCGCCAGCCAGCGGGCTAGCGGGAGCTCCTACAATGAGCAGTTCTTC.

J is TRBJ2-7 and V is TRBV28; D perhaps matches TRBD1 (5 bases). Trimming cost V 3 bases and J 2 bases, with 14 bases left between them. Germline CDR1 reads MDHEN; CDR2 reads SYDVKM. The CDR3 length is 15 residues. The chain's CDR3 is CASSFLLGQTYEQYF. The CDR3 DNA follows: TGTGCCAGCAGTTTTCTCCTGGGGCAGACCTACGAGCAGTACTTC.

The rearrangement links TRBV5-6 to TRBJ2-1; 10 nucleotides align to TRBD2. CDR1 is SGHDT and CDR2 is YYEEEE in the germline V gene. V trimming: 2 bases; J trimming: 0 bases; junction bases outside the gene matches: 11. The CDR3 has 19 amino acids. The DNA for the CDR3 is TGTGCCAGCAGCTTACCCGGGACTAGCGACCTGAGCTCCTACAATGAGCAGTTCTTC. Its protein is CASSLPGTSDLSSYNEQFF. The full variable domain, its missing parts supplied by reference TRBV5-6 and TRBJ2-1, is DAGVTQSPTHLIKTRGQQVTLRCSPKSGHDTVSWYQQALGQGPQFIFQYYEEEERQRGNFPDRFSGHQFPNYSSELNVNALLLGDSALYLCASSLPGTSDLSSYNEQFFGPGTRLTVL.

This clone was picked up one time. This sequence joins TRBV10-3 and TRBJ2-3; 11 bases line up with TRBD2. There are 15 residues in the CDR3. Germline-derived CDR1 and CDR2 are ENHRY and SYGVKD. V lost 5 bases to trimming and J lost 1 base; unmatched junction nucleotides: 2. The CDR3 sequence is CAISLAGGRTDTQYF. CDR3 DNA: TGTGCCATCAGTCTAGCGGGAGGCCGCACAGATACGCAGTATTTT.

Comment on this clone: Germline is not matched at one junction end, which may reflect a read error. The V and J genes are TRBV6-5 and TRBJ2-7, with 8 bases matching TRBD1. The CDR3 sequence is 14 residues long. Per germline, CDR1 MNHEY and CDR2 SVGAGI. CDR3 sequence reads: CATGPGTGSSEQYF. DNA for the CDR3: TGTGCCACCGGGCCCGGGACAGGTTCCTCCGAGCAGTACTTC.

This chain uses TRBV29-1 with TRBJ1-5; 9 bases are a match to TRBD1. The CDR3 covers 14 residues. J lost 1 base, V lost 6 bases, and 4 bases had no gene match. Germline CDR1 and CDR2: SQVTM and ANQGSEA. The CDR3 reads CSVRTGASNQPQHF. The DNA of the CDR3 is TGCAGCGTCCGGACAGGGGCGAGCAATCAGCCCCAGCATTTT.

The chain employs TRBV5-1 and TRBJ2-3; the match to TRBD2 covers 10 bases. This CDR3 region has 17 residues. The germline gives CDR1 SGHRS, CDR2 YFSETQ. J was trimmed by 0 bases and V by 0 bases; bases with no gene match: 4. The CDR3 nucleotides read TGCGCCAGCAGCTTGGACTGGACTAGCGGAAGCACAGATACGCAGTATTTT. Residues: CASSLDWTSGSTDTQYF.

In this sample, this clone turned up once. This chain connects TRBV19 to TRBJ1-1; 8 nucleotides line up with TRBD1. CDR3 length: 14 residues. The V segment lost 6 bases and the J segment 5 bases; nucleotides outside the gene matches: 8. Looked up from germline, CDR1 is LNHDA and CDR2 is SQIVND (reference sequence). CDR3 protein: CASRDRESGTEAFF. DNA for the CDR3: TGTGCCAGTAGGGACAGGGAATCTGGTACTGAAGCTTTCTTT.

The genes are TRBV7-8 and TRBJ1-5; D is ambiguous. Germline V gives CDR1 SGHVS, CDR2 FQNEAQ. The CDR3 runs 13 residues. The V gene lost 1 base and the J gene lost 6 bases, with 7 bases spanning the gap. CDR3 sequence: CASSLGGRQPQHF. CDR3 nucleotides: TGTGCCAGCAGCTTAGGCGGTCGTCAGCCCCAGCATTTT.

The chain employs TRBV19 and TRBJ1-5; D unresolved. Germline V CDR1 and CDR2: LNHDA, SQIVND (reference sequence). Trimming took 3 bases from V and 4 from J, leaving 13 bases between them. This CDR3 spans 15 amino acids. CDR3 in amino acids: CASSILLSGNQPQHF. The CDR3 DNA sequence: TGTGCCAGTAGTATCCTATTATCGGGTAATCAGCCCCAGCATTTT.

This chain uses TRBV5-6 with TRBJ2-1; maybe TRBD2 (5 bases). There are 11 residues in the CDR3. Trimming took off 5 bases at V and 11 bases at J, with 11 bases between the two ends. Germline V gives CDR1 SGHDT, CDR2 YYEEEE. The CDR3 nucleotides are TGTGCCAGCAGAAAGACGGGAAAGCAGTTCTTC. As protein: CASRKTGKQFF.

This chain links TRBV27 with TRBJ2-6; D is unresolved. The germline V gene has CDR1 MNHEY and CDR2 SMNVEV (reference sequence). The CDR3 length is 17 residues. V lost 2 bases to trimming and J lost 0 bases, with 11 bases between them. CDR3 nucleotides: TGTGCCAGCAGTTTACGGCAGGATTCCTCTGGGGCCAACGTCCTGACTTTC. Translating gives CASSLRQDSSGANVLTF.

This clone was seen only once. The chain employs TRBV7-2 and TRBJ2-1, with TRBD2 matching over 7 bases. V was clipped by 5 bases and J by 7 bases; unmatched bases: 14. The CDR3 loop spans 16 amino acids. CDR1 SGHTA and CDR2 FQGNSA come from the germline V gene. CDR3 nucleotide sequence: TGTGCCAGCAGCCTAAGCGGGGCTAGAAGAGAGAATGAGCAGTTCTTC. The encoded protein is CASSLSGARRENEQFF.

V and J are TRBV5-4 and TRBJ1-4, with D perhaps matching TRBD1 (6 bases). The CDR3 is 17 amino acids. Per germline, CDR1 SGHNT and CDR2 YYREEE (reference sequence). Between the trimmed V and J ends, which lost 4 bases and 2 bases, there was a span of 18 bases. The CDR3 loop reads CASSLGELGGTNEKLFF. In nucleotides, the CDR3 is TGTGCCAGCAGCCTTGGGGAGTTAGGGGGTACTAATGAAAAACTGTTTTTT.

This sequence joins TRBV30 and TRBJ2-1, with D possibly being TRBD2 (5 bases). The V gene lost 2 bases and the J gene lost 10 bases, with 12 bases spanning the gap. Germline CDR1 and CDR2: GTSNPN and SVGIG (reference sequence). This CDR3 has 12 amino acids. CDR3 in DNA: TGTGCCTGGAGTTTCTCCCCGGGGGAGCAGTTCTTC. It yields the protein CAWSFSPGEQFF.

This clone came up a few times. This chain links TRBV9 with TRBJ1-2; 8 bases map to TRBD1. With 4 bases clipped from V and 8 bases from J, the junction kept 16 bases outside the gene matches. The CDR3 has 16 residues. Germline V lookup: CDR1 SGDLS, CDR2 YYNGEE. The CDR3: CASSPTIGQGARGYTF. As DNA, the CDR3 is TGTGCCAGCAGCCCAACCATAGGTCAGGGGGCGCGGGGCTACACCTTC.

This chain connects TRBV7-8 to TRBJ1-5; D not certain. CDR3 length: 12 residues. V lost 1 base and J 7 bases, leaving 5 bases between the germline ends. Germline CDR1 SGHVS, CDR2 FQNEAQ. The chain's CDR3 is CASSLDKQPQHF. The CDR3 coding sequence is TGTGCCAGCAGCTTAGACAAACAGCCCCAGCATTTT.

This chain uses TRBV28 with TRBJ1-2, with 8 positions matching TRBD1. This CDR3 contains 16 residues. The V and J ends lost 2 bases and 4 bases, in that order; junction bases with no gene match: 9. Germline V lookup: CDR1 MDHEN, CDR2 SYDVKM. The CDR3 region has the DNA TGTGCCAGCAGTTTACCTCACTCGACAGGGGTCTATGGCTACACCTTC. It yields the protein CASSLPHSTGVYGYTF.